This TCR beta chain emerged from a study of identical twins. Every donor was a healthy Caucasian. CDR3 length equals 15 residues. CDR1 LGHNA and CDR2 YNFKEQ come from the germline V gene. The junction had 4 bases not matched to a gene; V was cut back by 5 bases and J by 0 bases. TCRdb redid the calling of the 5' RACE reads with MiXCR, one entry per CDR3 protein. The sample includes 410,000 or so distinct CDR3 sequences, 18% of them seen just once. This clonotype was seen ten or more times. The rearrangement links TRBV4-2 to TRBJ1-5, with 7 bases lining up with TRBD1. The sample taken for sequencing was naive T cells sorted from blood. The sequence was collected from a man between 50 and 59 years old in good health. The CDR3 here is CASSDDRASNQPQHF. The CDR3 DNA follows: TGTGCCAGCAGCGACGACAGGGCTAGCAATCAGCCCCAGCATTTT.